The 23 T cell receptor beta chains presented below share a single source sample, sequenced in a study of cytomegalovirus exposure and HLA in healthy donors (dated by TCRdb to 2016 to 2017). The library was generated by the immunoSEQ multiplex PCR assay. For the multiplex PCR, a mixture combining 60 forward primers for TCR Vbeta segments and 13 reverse primers for TCR Jbeta segments was used. This is the immuneACCESS table as TCRdb keeps it, with only in-frame sequences that have V and J called. A part of the clones is gone; compared with another copy, unresolved V genes explain less than half, and the rest is unexplained. The sample contains some 150,000 clones, around 78% of them found a single time. About 1.5% of the sample comes from the top ten. Sequenced material: PBMCs. All receptors come from a man between 40 and 49 years old in good health and CMV-seronegative.

The CDR3 DNA reads TGTGCCATCAGTGAGAGCGGGGCCTCCTACGAGCAGTACTTC. Amino acid sequence: CAISESGASYEQYF. The chain joins TRBV10-3 to TRBJ2-7; 7 positions match TRBD2. CDR1 ENHRY and CDR2 SYGVKD come from the germline V gene. CDR3 length equals 14 residues. V dropped 2 bases and J dropped 0; count of bases not matched to a gene: 1.

The rearrangement joins TRBV19 to TRBJ1-1; 9 positions agree with TRBD1. Germline trimming cut 7 bases from V and 8 bases from J; bases unmatched to any gene: 5. Germline V lookup: CDR1 LNHDA, CDR2 SQIVND (reference sequence). CDR3 length: 12 amino acids. The chain's CDR3 is CASKMGQGEAFF. In nucleotides, the CDR3 is TGTGCCAGTAAGATGGGACAGGGAGAAGCTTTCTTT.

This chain uses TRBV29-1 with TRBJ1-2; D possibly corresponds to TRBD1 (5 bases). CDR3 length equals 12 residues. The V end was cut by 6 bases, the J end by 4 bases, with 12 bases between. The germline V gene encodes CDR1 SQVTM and CDR2 ANQGSEA. This CDR3 reads CSVLGEGYGYTF. CDR3 DNA: TGCAGCGTGTTGGGGGAGGGCTATGGCTACACCTTC.

This chain connects TRBV7-9 to TRBJ1-2, with 7 bases fitting TRBD1. V lost 7 bases and J lost 5; bases outside the gene matches: 7. This CDR3 contains 13 residues. CDR1 and CDR2 (germline): SEHNR, FQNEAQ (reference sequence). This CDR3 reads CASTVTGWYGYTF. Written as DNA, the CDR3 is TGTGCCAGCACCGTGACAGGGTGGTATGGCTACACCTTC.

The rearrangement uses TRBV5-1 and TRBJ2-3; TRBD2 matches at 13 bases. Unmatched junction bases numbered 6, after V lost 4 bases and J lost 4 bases. The CDR3 sequence is 16 residues long. Germline V CDR1 and CDR2: SGHRS, YFSETQ. CDR3 sequence reads: CASSPWTSGSSDTQYF. The DNA of the CDR3 is TGCGCCAGCAGCCCGTGGACTAGCGGGAGTTCAGATACGCAGTATTTT.

V usage is TRBV5-6 and J usage is TRBJ2-2; D unresolved. V was shortened by 2 bases and J by 6 bases, with 8 bases between the two germline ends. CDR1 is SGHDT, CDR2 YYEEEE, per germline. The CDR3 loop spans 13 amino acids. Here the CDR3 reads CASSFVLSGELFF. Written as DNA, the CDR3 is TGTGCCAGCAGCTTTGTCCTCTCCGGGGAGCTGTTTTTT.

The rearrangement joins TRBV29-1 to TRBJ2-7; 7 positions match TRBD1. Germline loops: CDR1 SQVTM, CDR2 ANQGSEA. The trim removed 5 bases at V and 3 bases at J, leaving 7 bases unmatched. This CDR3 has 13 residues. CDR3 nucleotides: TGCAGCGTTTCCGAGGGGGCCGGCTACGAGCAGTACTTC. Residues: CSVSEGAGYEQYF.

The rearrangement links TRBV7-3 to TRBJ2-3; perhaps TRBD2 as D (6 bases). Germline CDR1 reads SGHTA; CDR2 reads FQGTGA. This CDR3 region has 16 residues. V lost 0 bases and J 5 bases, leaving 15 bases between the germline ends. The CDR3 protein is CASSLTPGGLGDTQYF. CDR3 DNA sequence: TGTGCCAGCAGCTTAACGCCCGGGGGACTGGGAGATACGCAGTATTTT.

This clone turned up a few times. This chain connects TRBV5-6 to TRBJ2-5; D remains unclear. The CDR3 has 11 amino acids. Between the trimmed V and J ends, which lost 2 bases and 7 bases, there was a span of 6 bases. The germline CDR1 and CDR2 sequences are SGHDT and YYEEEE. The DNA of the CDR3 is TGTGCCAGCAGCTTTAGTGGGACCCAGTACTTC. The encoded protein is CASSFSGTQYF.

J is TRBJ2-3 and V is TRBV30, with 7 bases identical to TRBD2. Germline V lookup: CDR1 GTSNPN, CDR2 SVGIG (reference sequence). Losses at the gene ends were 5 bases for V and 1 base for J; bases not matched to a gene: 6. This CDR3 contains 14 residues. CDR3 protein: CAWQILARTDTQYF. In DNA form, the CDR3 reads TGTGCCTGGCAAATACTAGCGCGCACAGATACGCAGTATTTT.

V and J are TRBV6-5 and TRBJ2-7; TRBD2 aligns across 11 bases. Looked up from germline, CDR1 is MNHEY and CDR2 is SVGAGI. Trimming at V came to 2 bases and at J to 2 bases, leaving 2 bases not matched to a gene. The CDR3 loop spans 15 amino acids. The CDR3 is CASSYRLAGTYEQYF. The CDR3 DNA reads as TGTGCCAGCAGTTACCGACTAGCGGGAACCTACGAGCAGTACTTC.

The rearrangement uses TRBV6-5 and TRBJ2-5, with 9 bases fitting TRBD1. Trimming at V came to 6 bases and at J to 3 bases, leaving 5 bases not matched to a gene. Germline assignment: CDR1 MNHEY and CDR2 SVGAGI. The CDR3 runs 14 residues. DNA for the CDR3: TGTGCCAGCAGCCCCGGGACAGGGAAAGAGACCCAGTACTTC. As protein: CASSPGTGKETQYF.

The V gene is TRBV5-1, the J gene TRBJ2-5, with TRBD2 identical over 8 bases. The closer fit of TRBJ2-7 to the DNA end suggests the J call may be wrong. This CDR3 contains 14 residues. Germline V gene data show CDR1 as SGHRS and CDR2 as YFSETQ. The CDR3 sequence: CASSLGAGGGEQYF. The CDR3 DNA is TGCGCCAGCAGCTTAGGCGCGGGGGGAGGCGAGCAGTACTTC.

The J gene is TRBJ2-1, the V gene TRBV20-1; 7 nucleotides align to TRBD2. Trimming removed 6 bases from V and 9 bases from J; junction bases left unmatched: 5. The CDR3 sequence is 11 residues long. The germline gives CDR1 DFQATT, CDR2 SNEGSKA (reference sequence). Here the CDR3 DNA reads TGCAGTGCGAGACTAGCAGCTGAGCAGTTCTTC. Residues: CSARLAAEQFF.

The genes are TRBV29-1 and TRBJ2-1, with D perhaps matching TRBD2 (5 bases). The germline CDR1 and CDR2 sequences are SQVTM and ANQGSEA. V was clipped by 1 base and J by 11 bases, with 12 bases between them. CDR3 length equals 12 residues. The CDR3 reads CSVEANGMKQFF. CDR3 coding DNA: TGCAGCGTTGAAGCTAACGGGATGAAGCAGTTCTTC.

This chain connects TRBV5-4 to TRBJ2-5; D perhaps matches TRBD2 (6 bases). V shed 1 base and J shed 1 base, with 11 bases lying between them. Germline V CDR1 and CDR2: SGHNT, YYREEE (reference sequence). This CDR3 comprises 15 residues. CDR3 in amino acids: CASSLRSGFQETQYF. The CDR3 nucleotides read TGTGCCAGCAGCTTGCGAAGCGGGTTCCAAGAGACCCAGTACTTC.

The chain uses TRBV5-6 and TRBJ1-4; the match to TRBD1 covers 7 bases. The ends lost 4 bases at V and 0 bases at J; junction bases unmatched: 9. The CDR3 spans 17 residues. Germline CDR1 SGHDT, CDR2 YYEEEE. Here the CDR3 reads CASSLRQGHATNEKLFF. CDR3 bases: TGTGCCAGCAGCCTCCGACAGGGCCATGCAACTAATGAAAAACTGTTTTTT.

This chain uses TRBV9 with TRBJ2-7, with 8 bases that match TRBD2. The CDR3 spans 14 residues. Per the germline V gene, CDR1 is SGDLS and CDR2 is YYNGEE. Losses at the gene ends were 4 bases for V and 2 bases for J; bases not matched to a gene: 5. This CDR3 is CASSPGTRAYEQYF. For the CDR3, the DNA is TGTGCCAGCAGCCCCGGGACTAGAGCCTACGAGCAGTACTTC.

The genes are TRBV5-8 and TRBJ2-3; maybe TRBD2 (5 bases). The CDR3 consists of 15 residues. Trimming took 1 base from V and 2 from J, leaving 11 bases between them. The germline V gene has CDR1 SGHTS and CDR2 YDEGEE. The CDR3 loop is CASSLYGKDTDTQYF. CDR3 DNA sequence: TGTGCCAGCAGCTTGTACGGGAAGGACACAGATACGCAGTATTTT.

The count of this clone is one. This chain connects TRBV18 to TRBJ2-7, with 15 bases lining up with TRBD2. The germline gives CDR1 KGHSH, CDR2 LQKENI. V was pared by 2 bases and J by 4 bases, with 12 bases of the junction left unmatched. The CDR3 is made up of 19 amino acids. For the CDR3, the DNA is TGTGCCAGCTCACCATTAGGACTAGCGGGAGGGCCCGACCTTTACGAGCAGTACTTC. This translates into CASSPLGLAGGPDLYEQYF.

The chain carries TRBV4-1 and TRBJ2-3, with D perhaps matching TRBD2 (5 bases). Germline CDR1 MGHRA, CDR2 YSYEKL. The CDR3 is 16 residues long. The V end lost 4 bases, the J end lost 0 bases, and 14 bases lay between the germline ends. The CDR3 nucleotides read TGCGCCAGCAGCCTACGGACGGGAAGGAGCACAGATACGCAGTATTTT. Its protein product is CASSLRTGRSTDTQYF.

The rearrangement joins TRBV19 to TRBJ2-7, with D possibly matching TRBD1 (5 bases). This CDR3 contains 15 residues. Germline-derived CDR1 and CDR2 are LNHDA and SQIVND (reference sequence). Deletions cut 1 base from V and 2 bases from J, with 12 bases between. CDR3 sequence (DNA): TGTGCCAGTAGTATAGGGGCAGGGTTGGCCTACGAGCAGTACTTC. This sequence encodes CASSIGAGLAYEQYF.

This chain connects TRBV28 to TRBJ2-1; 11 nucleotides match TRBD2. The CDR3 is 15 amino acids. Germline V CDR1 and CDR2: MDHEN, SYDVKM. With V trimmed by 6 bases and J by 9 bases, 10 bases remained unmatched. CDR3 loop: CASRGSGGVVSEQFF. DNA for the CDR3: TGTGCCAGCAGGGGTAGCGGGGGGGTGGTTAGTGAGCAGTTCTTC.